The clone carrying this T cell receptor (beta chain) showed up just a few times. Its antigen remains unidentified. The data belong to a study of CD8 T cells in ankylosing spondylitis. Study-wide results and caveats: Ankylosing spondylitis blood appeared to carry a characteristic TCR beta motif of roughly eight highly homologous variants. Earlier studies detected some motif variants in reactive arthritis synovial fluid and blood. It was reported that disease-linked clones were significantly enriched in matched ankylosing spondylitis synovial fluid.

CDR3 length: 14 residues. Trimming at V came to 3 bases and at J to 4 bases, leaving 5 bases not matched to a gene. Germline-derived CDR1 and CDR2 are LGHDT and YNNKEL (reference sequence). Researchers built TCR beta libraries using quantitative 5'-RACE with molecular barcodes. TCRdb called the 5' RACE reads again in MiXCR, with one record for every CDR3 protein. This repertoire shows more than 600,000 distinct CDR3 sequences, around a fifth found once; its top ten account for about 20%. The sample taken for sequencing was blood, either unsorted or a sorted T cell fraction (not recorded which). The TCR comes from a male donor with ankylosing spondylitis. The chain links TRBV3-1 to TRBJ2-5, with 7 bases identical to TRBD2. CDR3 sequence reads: CASSHPGGIETQYF. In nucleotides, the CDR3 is TGTGCCAGCAGCCACCCCGGGGGGATAGAGACCCAGTACTTC.